Listed below are T cell receptor beta chains from one sample, sequenced in a study of blood T cell repertoires in COVID-19. Profiled with immunoSEQ multiplex PCR; TCRdb holds only in-frame clones, not every one. The sample consists of tens of thousands of clones, 78% of them appearing once. Sequenced material: peripheral blood. The receptors were sampled from a man aged 65 to 85 with acute or convalescent COVID-19. Each CDR3 is given with its conserved first and last residue. The D gene is left open where the match is weak. Clone sizes are given selectively: once, few, many, or a class where the clone is expanded.

clone_size	j_call	v_call	d_call	cdr3_nt	cdr3_aa
-	TRBJ1-1	TRBV6-6	-	TGTGCCAGCACCTATTCCGATGCCACTGAAGCTTTCTTT	CASTYSDATEAFF
-	TRBJ2-1	TRBV7-6	-	TGTGCCAGCAGCTTAAATCCAGTCGGGTTTCTCGCGGATGAGCAGTTCTTC	CASSLNPVGFLADEQFF
-	TRBJ1-4	TRBV6-5	-	TGTGCCAGCAAAGGGGTTCCCGGCTCAGAAAAACTGTTTTTT	CASKGVPGSEKLFF
-	TRBJ2-1	TRBV7-2	TRBD2	TGTGCCAGCACTACTAGCGGGAGGGCTGAGCAGTTCTTC	CASTTSGRAEQFF
-	TRBJ2-3	TRBV18	TRBD1	TGTGCCAGCTCACCAATCACACCGGGACAGGTTCTCGCAGATACGCAGTATTTT	CASSPITPGQVLADTQYF
-	TRBJ1-2	TRBV5-1	-	TGCGCCAGCAGCTTGGCTCCGGGGGGCGATTATGGCTACACCTTC	CASSLAPGGDYGYTF
-	TRBJ1-2	TRBV27	TRBD1	TGTGCCAGCAGTTTATCCCGGACAGGGCATGGCTACACCTTC	CASSLSRTGHGYTF
-	TRBJ2-1	TRBV11-3	-	TGTGCCAGCAGCTTAGACGGAGGGAGTGAGCAGTTCTTC	CASSLDGGSEQFF
-	TRBJ2-3	TRBV12-3/TRBV12-4	TRBD1	TGTGCCAGCAGTGGGACAGCCACAGATACGCAGTATTTT	CASSGTATDTQYF
once	TRBJ2-2	TRBV5-1	-	TGCGCCAGCAGCTTCGGGGGTGGCCTCACCGGGGAGCTGTTTTTT	CASSFGGGLTGELFF
-	TRBJ1-5	TRBV27	-	TGTGCCAGCAGTGGGGGGAGCTCCTCCAATCAGCCCCAGCATTTT	CASSGGSSSNQPQHF
-	TRBJ2-3	TRBV5-6	TRBD2	TGTGCCAGCAGCTTGTCGCGGGGAGGGTATGATACGCAGTATTTT	CASSLSRGGYDTQYF
-	TRBJ1-1	TRBV6-1	-	TGTGCCAGCAGTGAAAATCGGAGAGAAGCTTTCTTT	CASSENRREAFF
-	TRBJ2-3	TRBV3-1/TRBV3-2	-	TGTGCCAGCAGCCAAGCGTTTTGGAGCGGAGATACGCAGTATTTT	CASSQAFWSGDTQYF
-	TRBJ1-4	TRBV4-3	-	TGCGCCAGCAGCCAAGAGGGGGGAGGGCGGCGAGCAACTAATGAAAAACTGTTTTTT	CASSQEGGGRRATNEKLFF
-	TRBJ2-5	TRBV4-3	-	TGCGCCAGCAGCCGAGCATATAGCGGTGGTCCCTCCGAGACCCAGTACTTC	CASSRAYSGGPSETQYF
-	TRBJ1-1	TRBV11-2	TRBD1	TGTGCCAGCAGCACGCAGGGGGCCTCGAACACTGAAGCTTTCTTT	CASSTQGASNTEAFF
once	TRBJ2-7	TRBV7-9	TRBD1	TGTGCCAGCAGCCTTGGGACAGGGGGTTTCTACGAGCAGTACTTC	CASSLGTGGFYEQYF
-	TRBJ1-5	TRBV30	-	TGTGCCTGGAGTGTCTCGGGGGGTGGCAATCAGCCCCAGCATTTT	CAWSVSGGGNQPQHF
few	TRBJ2-1	TRBV4-3	TRBD2	TGCGCCAGCAGCCAAGGACTAGCGGGGGGGCTATACAATGAGCAGTTCTTC	CASSQGLAGGLYNEQFF
-	TRBJ2-5	TRBV7-8	-	TGTGCCAGCAGCTTAGTGCCCGGGAAAGAGACCCAGTACTTC	CASSLVPGKETQYF
-	TRBJ1-2	TRBV11-2	TRBD1	TGTGCCAGCAGCCCGGGACAGTACTATGGCTACACCTTC	CASSPGQYYGYTF
-	TRBJ2-1	TRBV9	-	TGTGCCAGCAGCGTAGGAGGGACTCCACCGGATGAGCAGTTCTTC	CASSVGGTPPDEQFF
-	TRBJ2-1	TRBV29-1	TRBD2	TGCAGCGTTGAAGTAGCGGGGTATTACAATGAGCAGTTCTTC	CSVEVAGYYNEQFF
-	TRBJ1-1	TRBV15	-	TGTGCCACCAGCACCCCATTGAACACTGAAGCTTTCTTT	CATSTPLNTEAFF
-	TRBJ2-2	TRBV19	TRBD1	TGTGCCAGTAGTATGGGGACAGGGGGGAACACCGGGGAGCTGTTTTTT	CASSMGTGGNTGELFF
-	TRBJ2-3	TRBV3-1/TRBV3-2	-	TGTGCCAGCAGCCAAGATCCCGGACTGAGCACAGATACGCAGTATTTT	CASSQDPGLSTDTQYF
once	TRBJ2-7	TRBV28	-	TGTGCCAGCAGGGCCGGGACTCCAAGCTCCTACGAGCAGTACTTC	CASRAGTPSSYEQYF
-	TRBJ1-2	TRBV7-8	-	TGTGCCAGCAGCTTAACGGGGATCTATGGCTACACCTTC	CASSLTGIYGYTF
-	TRBJ2-7	TRBV29-1	-	TGCAGCGTTGATTCGAGGAACTCCTACGAGCAGTACTTC	CSVDSRNSYEQYF
-	TRBJ1-2	TRBV29-1	TRBD1	TGCAGCGTTGGTCGGACAGGGTTTAACTATGGCTACACCTTC	CSVGRTGFNYGYTF
-	TRBJ1-4	TRBV5-1	TRBD1	TGCGCCAGCAGCGATCCGGGACAGACTAATGAAAAACTGTTTTTT	CASSDPGQTNEKLFF
-	TRBJ1-2	TRBV10-2	-	TGCGCCAGCAGTGTGAGGCAGGGCGAAAACTATGGCTACACCTTC	CASSVRQGENYGYTF
-	TRBJ2-7	TRBV15	TRBD2	TGTGCCACCAGCAGAGATTCTTCGGCTAGCGGATCCTACGAGCAGTACTTC	CATSRDSSASGSYEQYF
-	TRBJ1-4	TRBV30	TRBD1	TGTGCCTGGAGTCCGGGACAGGAGGAAAAACTGTTTTTT	CAWSPGQEEKLFF
-	TRBJ1-3	TRBV20-1	-	TGCAGTGCTAGTGGGCGGGCCCACTCTGGAAACACCATATATTTT	CSASGRAHSGNTIYF
few	TRBJ2-5	TRBV6-1	-	TGTGCCAGCAGTGAACAGAGGGAGACCCAGTACTTC	CASSEQRETQYF
-	TRBJ2-1	TRBV4-3	-	TGCGCCAGCAGCTCACGGTGGGAGGGGGCCTACAATGAGCAGTTCTTC	CASSSRWEGAYNEQFF
once	TRBJ2-5	TRBV6-5	TRBD2	TGTGCCAGCAGTCTAGCGGGGGGAACAGAGACCCAGTACTTC	CASSLAGGTETQYF
-	TRBJ2-7	TRBV28	TRBD2	TGTGCCAGCAGTCGGGGGGGGACTCTTACCTACGAGCAGTACTTC	CASSRGGTLTYEQYF
-	TRBJ1-2	TRBV30	-	TGTGCCTGGATGAACAGGGCGACAACTTACTATGGCTACACCTTC	CAWMNRATTYYGYTF
-	TRBJ2-7	TRBV7-8	TRBD2	TGTGCCAGCAGCTTAGGGACTAGAGTCGACGAGCAGTACTTC	CASSLGTRVDEQYF
-	TRBJ1-1	TRBV7-7	-	TGTGCCAGCAGCCCTCCCAACACTGAAGCTTTCTTT	CASSPPNTEAFF
-	TRBJ2-3	TRBV25-1	-	TGTGCCAGCAGTGGCGGATTAGATACGCAGTATTTT	CASSGGLDTQYF
-	TRBJ1-2	TRBV3-1/TRBV3-2	TRBD1	TGTGCCAGCAGCCCCCGGACAGGGCACAGGTACACCTTC	CASSPRTGHRYTF
once	TRBJ2-1	TRBV19	TRBD1	TGTGCCAGTAGTAGTATTCACAGGGGCAGGGATGAGCAGTTCTTC	CASSSIHRGRDEQFF
-	TRBJ1-2	TRBV5-6	-	TGTGCCAGCAGCTCGAGCGTTTATGGCTACACCTTC	CASSSSVYGYTF
-	TRBJ2-6	TRBV28	TRBD1	TGTGCCAGCAGTCCCCTCGGACAGGGCGGGTCTGGGGCCAACGTCCTGACTTTC	CASSPLGQGGSGANVLTF
-	TRBJ1-1	TRBV2	-	TGTGCCAGCAACGGGGAGATGAACACTGAAGCTTTCTTT	CASNGEMNTEAFF
-	TRBJ1-1	TRBV18	-	TGTGCCAGCTCCGGGGTCACTGAAGCTTTCTTT	CASSGVTEAFF
-	TRBJ1-2	TRBV6-5	-	TGTGCCAGCAGTTACTCGGGGACACGTGGCTACACCTTC	CASSYSGTRGYTF
few	TRBJ2-5	TRBV7-9	TRBD1	TGTGCCAGCAGCTCGTCGGACAGGGATTACCAAGAGACCCAGTACTTC	CASSSSDRDYQETQYF
-	TRBJ1-3	TRBV11-2	-	TGTGCCAGCAGCTTAGTTACATCTCTCTCTGGAAACACCATATATTTT	CASSLVTSLSGNTIYF
-	TRBJ2-7	TRBV4-1	TRBD1	TGCGCCAGCAGCCAAGATCTTACAGGGGGCTGGGTCCCGTACTTC	CASSQDLTGGWVPYF
-	TRBJ2-3	TRBV18	-	TGTGCCAGCTCACCCTCAGGGTCGACAGCCCCTGCTAGCACAGATACGCAGTATTTT	CASSPSGSTAPASTDTQYF